The 13 T cell receptor beta chains presented below share a single source sample, sequenced in a study of response to subunit inactivated influenza vaccine. Via MiXCR, TCRdb re-called the RT-PCR reads, giving one row per CDR3 protein. Of hundreds of thousands of distinct CDR3 sequences in the sample, 11% are singletons; the top ten hold 8% to 13%. This sample also belongs to another study, concerning T cells expressing NK-cell markers. As that report states: Template switching by 5'RACE with UMIs generated the TCR beta cDNA.

This material consisted of PBMCs from blood, taken on the day of vaccination. The source of these receptors is a man aged 45 to 65 who received an inactivated influenza vaccine.

Written as DNA, the CDR3 is TGTGCCAGCAGCAACATACCCGGGACTAGCACCACCGGGGAGCTGTTTTTT. It codes for CASSNIPGTSTTGELFF. The chain has TRBV7-3 and TRBJ2-2; 9 nucleotides align to TRBD2. Unmatched junction bases numbered 11, after V lost 5 bases and J lost 4 bases. This CDR3 region has 17 residues. CDR1 and CDR2 (germline): SGHTA, FQGTGA.

This clonotype was observed many times. V gene TRBV12-3 or TRBV12-4 combines with J gene TRBJ2-1; possibly TRBD2 for D (5 bases). The V end lost 5 bases, the J end lost 5 bases, and 19 bases lay between the germline ends. This CDR3 region has 16 residues. This CDR3 reads CASSQDLARPNNEQFF. The CDR3 DNA reads as TGTGCCAGCAGTCAGGATCTAGCCCGGCCAAACAATGAGCAGTTCTTC.

In this sample, this clonotype turned up a few times. This sequence joins TRBV7-9 and TRBJ2-4, with 8 bases lining up with TRBD1. The ends lost 2 bases at V and 5 bases at J; junction bases unmatched: 5. The CDR3 runs 15 residues. Germline values: CDR1 SEHNR, CDR2 FQNEAQ (reference sequence). CDR3 sequence reads: CASSLSAGGENIQYF. Here the CDR3 DNA reads TGTGCCAGCAGCTTATCGGCAGGGGGCGAAAACATTCAGTACTTC.

This clonotype came up a few times. The V call is TRBV28, the J call TRBJ2-7; TRBD1 agrees at 8 bases. Germline V gene sequence: CDR1 MDHEN, CDR2 SYDVKM. This CDR3 contains 14 residues. J gave up 5 bases and V 7 bases, and 10 bases lay outside the gene matches. The CDR3 DNA reads as TGTGCCAGCACCCCGACAGGGGCCTTGCACGAGCAGTACTTC. It is translated as CASTPTGALHEQYF.

The chain uses TRBV6-2 or TRBV6-3 and TRBJ2-2; 8 bases match TRBD1. Per the germline V gene, CDR1 is MNHEY and CDR2 is SVGEGT. This CDR3 comprises 13 residues. The V gene end was trimmed by 7 bases and the J gene end by 5 bases; junction bases not matched to a gene: 3. The CDR3 sequence: CASTRQGTGELFF. In DNA, the CDR3 is TGTGCCAGCACAAGACAGGGGACCGGGGAGCTGTTTTTT.

V and J are TRBV4-3 and TRBJ2-3; D is unclear. Germline values: CDR1 LGHNA, CDR2 YSLEER. V was shortened by 0 bases and J by 3 bases, with 10 bases between the two germline ends. The CDR3 covers 15 residues. CDR3 DNA sequence: TGCGCCAGCAGCCAAGATCCACTTGGTACAGATACGCAGTATTTT. Protein: CASSQDPLGTDTQYF.

This clonotype was seen a handful of times. This chain joins TRBV5-4 and TRBJ1-5, with 8 bases matching TRBD1. J lost 2 bases, V lost 4 bases, and 5 bases had no gene match. The germline CDR1 and CDR2 sequences are SGHNT and YYREEE (reference sequence). The CDR3 covers 15 residues. The CDR3 is CASSNQGAGNQPQHF. The CDR3 nucleotides are TGTGCCAGCAGCAATCAGGGGGCGGGCAATCAGCCCCAGCATTTT.

V gene TRBV20-1 combines with J gene TRBJ2-1; TRBD2 is a possible D gene (6 bases). Germline V lookup: CDR1 DFQATT, CDR2 SNEGSKA (reference sequence). The V gene lost 3 bases and the J gene lost 1 base, with 16 bases spanning the gap. The CDR3 is made up of 16 amino acids. The CDR3 DNA reads as TGCAGTGCTAGTTCTCCGACGGGGGAATCCTACAATGAGCAGTTCTTC. It encodes CSASSPTGESYNEQFF.

This clonotype was recorded a few times. The V and J genes are TRBV5-5 and TRBJ1-1; no definite D call. Trimming removed 2 bases at V and 1 base at J, with 12 bases between. Germline V gene data show CDR1 as SGHKS and CDR2 as YYEKEE (reference sequence). This CDR3 has 15 amino acids. CDR3 loop: CASSFWGFRNTEAFF. The CDR3 region has the DNA TGTGCCAGCAGCTTTTGGGGATTCAGGAACACTGAAGCTTTCTTT.

This clonotype has only one observation. This chain links TRBV28 with TRBJ1-2; D gene unclear. CDR3 length: 11 residues. CDR1 and CDR2 (germline): MDHEN, SYDVKM. The V gene lost 2 bases and the J gene lost 10 bases, with 8 bases spanning the gap. CDR3: CASSLGRTYTF. The CDR3 DNA reads as TGTGCCAGCAGTTTAGGCAGGACCTACACCTTC.

The chain joins TRBV20-1 to TRBJ2-1; D not resolved. With 6 bases removed from V and 2 bases from J, the gap between germline ends came to 5 bases. CDR1 and CDR2 (germline): DFQATT, SNEGSKA (reference sequence). The CDR3 runs to 11 residues. This CDR3 reads CSASTYNEQFF. CDR3 in DNA: TGCAGTGCAAGTACCTACAATGAGCAGTTCTTC.

About this clonotype: A much larger clone lies a single base off, so this may be a read error. The chain links TRBV28 to TRBJ2-2, with D unclear. V lost 1 base to trimming and J lost 3 bases, with 12 bases between them. Germline CDR1 and CDR2: MDHEN and SYDVKM. The CDR3 has 16 residues. The CDR3 DNA reads TGTGCCAGCAGTTTATCTTGGAACTGGGACACCGGGGAGCTGTTTTTT. Translating gives CASSLSWNWDTGELFF.

This clonotype has only a few counts. The chain uses TRBV6-5 and TRBJ2-2; a weak D match, TRBD2 (5 bases). This CDR3 is 14 amino acids long. Germline V gene sequence: CDR1 MNHEY, CDR2 SVGAGI. V was cut by 0 bases and J by 6 bases, with 8 bases left in between. The CDR3 sequence: CASSYSSGPGELFF. The CDR3 DNA is TGTGCCAGCAGTTACTCGAGCGGACCCGGGGAGCTGTTTTTT.